This TCR beta chain was captured in a study of shared T cell receptors in the human thymus (dated by TCRdb to the early 2020s). Regarding the study in general: The study examined how the human thymus generates shared, self-reactive T-cell receptor alpha chains.

A remark on this clone: Its cognate antigen has yet to be identified. No much larger clone is present one base from it, and per-base qualities are unavailable.

Library method: the immunoSEQ multiplex PCR assay. In TCRdb, the immuneACCESS table is reduced to in-frame sequences with V and J assigned. These tables do not hold every clone; where another copy was compared, an unresolved V gene accounts for under half, and the others remain unexplained. The sample profile shows hundreds of thousands of clones; 80% to 90% of them were found once. The top ten constitute over 0.008% of the sample. From cysteine to phenylalanine, the CDR3 is 20 amino acids long. Left in the record is the CDR3 DNA by itself, 60 bases read in frame from the first base. V is pruned by 1 base and J by 2 bases, leaving 13 bases of the junction without a gene match. CDR1 and CDR2 (MNHNS, SASEGT) derive from the germline V gene. Separately, the same data were catalogued under a study of human thymus T cells. From that second study: The donors were immunologically healthy infants in Finland who had open corrective cardiac surgery for congenital heart defects. Thymus tissue was collected as surgical resects that were removed during corrective cardiac surgery. Biased V and J gene segment usage appeared to be present in both thymic and peripheral blood repertoires. According to the related research, thymic TCR repertoires were highly overlapping among unrelated individuals. The study characterized TCR alpha and beta repertoires from seven to nine infant thymus samples and a few related peripheral blood samples. Donor ages ranged from roughly 7 to 250 days, and the cohort comprised over five male and a couple of female infants. Thymocytes were released mechanically from tissue and stored at -70 °C as pellets of roughly 9-32 million cells. A QIAsymphony instrument was used to extract genomic DNA from the frozen cell pellets. TCRB and TCRAD loci were amplified from a standardized quantity of quality-controlled genomic DNA using the immunoSEQ multiplex PCR assay. The V(D)J region was spanned by amplicons of a length sufficient to cover the CDR3 and to identify V and J genes. The commercial immunoSEQ service was used to sequence amplicons on an Illumina platform. Primer bias and sequencing errors were corrected using previously described methods, and TCRAD and TCRB definitions followed the IMGT database. Analysis of the repertoires was done with immunoSEQ Analyzer 3.0 and VDJTools and included basic statistics, V/J segment usage, diversity estimates, rarefaction and pairwise overlap. Diversity was estimated with Chao1, ChaoE, Efron-Thisted, Shannon and inverse Simpson indices, and also on datasets down-sampled to the smallest sample. Repertoire overlap was assessed by strict matching of CDR3 nucleotide sequence, V gene and J gene, and clustering was done by Jaccard-based multidimensional scaling. On average, thymus samples gave 750,000 to 1,000,000 unique TCRB clonotypes, whereas blood samples gave 80,000 to 85,000.

This clonotype was sampled from a boy in the first two years of life with a congenital heart defect. Donor details come from another sample of the same person, matched by shared clones. The receptor chain draws on TRBV6-1 and TRBJ2-6; 8 bases in between match TRBD1. Sample: thymocytes. The base sequence is TGTGCCAGCAGTGAAGGGCGGGGAGGAGGACAGGGCCCTGGGGCCAACGTCCTGACTTTC. This translates into CASSEGRGGGQGPGANVLTF.